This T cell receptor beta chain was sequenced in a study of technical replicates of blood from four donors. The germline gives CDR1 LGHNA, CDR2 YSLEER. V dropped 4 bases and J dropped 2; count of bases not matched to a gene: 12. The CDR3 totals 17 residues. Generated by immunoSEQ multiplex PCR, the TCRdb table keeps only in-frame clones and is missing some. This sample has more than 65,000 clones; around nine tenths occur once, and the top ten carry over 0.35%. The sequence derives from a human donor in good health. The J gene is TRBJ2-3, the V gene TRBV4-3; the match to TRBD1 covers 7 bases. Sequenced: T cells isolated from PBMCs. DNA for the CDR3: TGCGCCAGCAGCCCGCACACCCAGGGGGTGGACACAGATACGCAGTATTTT. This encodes CASSPHTQGVDTDTQYF.